The 20 T cell receptor beta chains below were found in one sample sequenced in a study of somatic mutations in cytotoxic T cells in rheumatoid arthritis. The table came from immunoSEQ multiplex PCR; TCRdb's copy has only in-frame clones and leaves some out. This sample yields some 19,000 clones, of which around four fifths are seen a single time; 11% belongs to the top ten. The sequenced sample was CD8+ T cells sorted from blood. The receptors shown here come from a man between 18 and 29 years old with rheumatoid arthritis.

The chain couples TRBV27 to TRBJ1-1; perhaps TRBD1 as D (6 bases). Germline CDR1 and CDR2: MNHEY and SMNVEV (reference sequence). The CDR3 has 14 amino acids. V dropped 1 base and J dropped 6 bases, with 12 bases sitting between them. This CDR3 reads CASSLWPGAPEAFF. DNA for the CDR3: TGTGCCAGCAGTTTATGGCCAGGGGCGCCTGAAGCTTTCTTT.

This chain uses TRBV10-2 with TRBJ2-1; 10 nucleotides align to TRBD2. This CDR3 spans 15 amino acids. Looked up from germline, CDR1 is WSHSY and CDR2 is SAAADI. V trimming: 6 bases; J trimming: 7 bases; junction bases outside the gene matches: 9. Written as DNA, the CDR3 is TGCGCCAGCAGACCCCTAGCGGGGGAACTGAATGAGCAGTTCTTC. As protein: CASRPLAGELNEQFF.

This chain connects TRBV27 to TRBJ1-1; D possibly corresponds to TRBD1 (6 bases). The V end was cut by 2 bases, the J end by 5 bases, with 12 bases between. The CDR3 has 14 residues. Germline V gene sequence: CDR1 MNHEY, CDR2 SMNVEV (reference sequence). The CDR3 DNA sequence: TGTGCCAGCAGTTTACTGGGGGGCGGGACTGAAGCTTTCTTT. Protein product: CASSLLGGGTEAFF.

The chain couples TRBV7-2 to TRBJ2-7; either TRBD1 or TRBD2 may supply D (6 bases each). Germline loops: CDR1 SGHTA, CDR2 FQGNSA. Trimming stripped 5 bases from V and 6 bases from J, with 20 bases between. This CDR3 is 15 amino acids long. As DNA, the CDR3 is TGTGCCAGCAGCCTTAGGGGGGCCTTAGGTGGCGAGCAGTACTTC. Translating it yields CASSLRGALGGEQYF.

The chain employs TRBV29-1 and TRBJ2-7; TRBD2 agrees at 7 bases. From germline, CDR1 is SQVTM and CDR2 ANQGSEA. The CDR3 sequence is 13 residues long. Losses at the gene ends were 4 bases for V and 4 bases for J; bases not matched to a gene: 7. This chain's CDR3 is CSVASGLLYEQYF. CDR3 bases: TGCAGCGTTGCGTCGGGACTATTGTACGAGCAGTACTTC.

The chain joins TRBV11-2 to TRBJ2-7; 11 bases agree with TRBD1. This CDR3 contains 17 residues. The trim removed 4 bases at V and 0 bases at J, leaving 8 bases unmatched. From germline, CDR1 is SGHAT and CDR2 FQNNGV. CDR3 DNA: TGTGCCAGCAGCTACGGGACAGGGGGGCCCGACTCCTACGAGCAGTACTTC. Protein sequence: CASSYGTGGPDSYEQYF.

The CDR3 DNA sequence: TGTGCCAGCCGAGGGGGGGAGTACTACGAGCAGTACTTC. It is translated as CASRGGEYYEQYF. The chain is built from TRBV6-1 and TRBJ2-7; a weak D match, TRBD2 (7 bases). V lost 8 bases, J lost 3 bases, and 14 bases lay in between. The CDR3 consists of 13 residues. The germline V gene encodes CDR1 MNHNS and CDR2 SASEGT.

This chain links TRBV4-3 with TRBJ1-2, with D perhaps TRBD1 (5 bases). The CDR3 loop spans 14 amino acids. CDR1 is LGHNA, CDR2 YSLEER, per germline. The V end lost 1 base, the J end lost 4 bases, and 10 bases lay between the germline ends. CDR3 nucleotides: TGCGCCAGCAGCCAAGTCGTGAGGGGCTATGGCTACACCTTC. Translation: CASSQVVRGYGYTF.

The chain has TRBV9 and TRBJ1-2; no reliable D call. Germline V gene data show CDR1 as SGDLS and CDR2 as YYNGEE. With 0 bases removed from V and 2 bases from J, the gap between germline ends came to 8 bases. The CDR3 contains 14 residues. CDR3 DNA: TGTGCCAGCAGCGTAGGGAAAGGGAACTATGGCTACACCTTC. Protein product: CASSVGKGNYGYTF.

This sequence joins TRBV27 and TRBJ2-7; D may correspond to TRBD1 or TRBD2 (5 bases each). CDR1 and CDR2 from the germline V gene are MNHEY and SMNVEV (reference sequence). The CDR3 has 13 residues. V lost 6 bases and J lost 3, with 12 bases in between. CDR3 nucleotide sequence: TGTGCCAGCAGCCCACAGGACTTCTACGAGCAGTACTTC. It encodes CASSPQDFYEQYF.

The chain links TRBV27 to TRBJ2-1; either TRBD1 or TRBD2 may supply D (5 bases each). CDR3 length equals 13 residues. The germline CDR1 and CDR2 sequences are MNHEY and SMNVEV (reference sequence). V gave up 6 bases and J gave up 6 bases, with 12 bases separating them. The CDR3, as DNA: TGTGCCAGCAGACTAGGGGTAGGCAATGAGCAGTTCTTC. Amino acids: CASRLGVGNEQFF.

The gene calls are TRBV2 and TRBJ1-1; D call uncertain. From germline, CDR1 is SNHLY and CDR2 FYNNEI. Trimming removed 7 bases at V and 1 base at J, with 10 bases between. The CDR3 has 13 residues. CDR3 DNA: TGTGCCAGCAAGAAGAAATCGAACACTGAAGCTTTCTTT. The encoded protein is CASKKKSNTEAFF.

The rearrangement joins TRBV19 to TRBJ2-5, with D possibly being TRBD2 (5 bases). The CDR3 runs 13 residues. Germline lookup yields CDR1 LNHDA and CDR2 SQIVND (reference sequence). Deletions cut 9 bases from V and 5 bases from J, with 16 bases between. The CDR3 DNA reads as TGTGCCAGCGCCGCGAACGGCGGGGAGACCCAGTACTTC. It codes for CASAANGGETQYF. Full variable domain (remainder filled in from reference TRBV19 and TRBJ2-5): DGGITQSPKYLFRKEGQNVTLSCEQNLNHDAMYWYRQDPGQGLRLIYYSQIVNDFQKGDIAEGYSVSREKKESFPLTVTSAQKNPTAFYLCASAANGGETQYFGPGTRLLVL.

The CDR3 spells CASRPGGGDTEAFF. The CDR3 nucleotides read TGTGCCAGTAGACCAGGAGGGGGAGACACTGAAGCTTTCTTT. The V and J genes are TRBV5-4 and TRBJ1-1; D is perhaps TRBD1 (6 bases). Trimming cost V 8 bases and J 3 bases, with 17 bases left between them. CDR1 is SGHNT, CDR2 YYREEE, per germline (reference sequence). This CDR3 spans 14 amino acids.

The genes are TRBV5-8 and TRBJ1-1, with D perhaps TRBD1 (6 bases). Germline V gene lookup returns CDR1 SGHTS and CDR2 YDEGEE. V lost 4 bases to trimming and J lost 2 bases, with 12 bases between them. The CDR3 is 14 residues long. The chain's CDR3 is CASSATGFNTEAFF. In nucleotides, the CDR3 is TGTGCCAGCAGCGCAACAGGGTTTAACACTGAAGCTTTCTTT.

This clone was counted a single time. CDR3 sequence: CASSGHIGQQNTEAFF. In nucleotides, the CDR3 is TGTGCCAGCAGTGGGCACATCGGACAGCAGAACACTGAAGCTTTCTTT. J is TRBJ1-1 and V is TRBV2; TRBD1 is a possible D gene (6 bases). With 4 bases removed from V and 1 base from J, the gap between germline ends came to 16 bases. The germline V gene has CDR1 SNHLY and CDR2 FYNNEI. CDR3 length: 16 residues.

V gene TRBV4-1 combines with J gene TRBJ1-4, with D tentatively TRBD1 (5 bases). Looked up from germline, CDR1 is MGHRA and CDR2 is YSYEKL. Trimming cost V 5 bases and J 8 bases, with 18 bases left between them. The CDR3 spans 15 residues. The CDR3 nucleotides read TGCGCCAGCAGCAACCCGGGGACGACGGTCGAAAAACTGTTTTTT. Its translation is CASSNPGTTVEKLFF.

The J gene is TRBJ2-1, the V gene TRBV18; maybe TRBD1 (6 bases). V lost 0 bases and J lost 0, with 9 bases in between. This CDR3 has 16 residues. Germline lookup yields CDR1 KGHSH and CDR2 LQKENI. The DNA of the CDR3 is TGTGCCAGCTCACCACCGAGGGACAACTCCTACAATGAGCAGTTCTTC. Translation gives CASSPPRDNSYNEQFF.

This clone was found a few times. The genes are TRBV6-4 and TRBJ2-2; TRBD2 might be the D (5 bases). This CDR3 region has 13 residues. Germline lookup yields CDR1 MRHNA and CDR2 SNTAGT. The V gene lost 2 bases and the J gene lost 4 bases, with 5 bases spanning the gap. The CDR3 loop is CASSDTSTGELFF. For the CDR3, the DNA is TGTGCCAGCAGTGACACTAGCACCGGGGAGCTGTTTTTT.

The chain combines TRBV11-3 with TRBJ2-7, with D unclear. CDR3 length: 13 residues. Germline CDR1 SGHNT, CDR2 YENEEA. Trimming cost V 0 bases and J 0 bases, with 3 bases left between them. CDR3 DNA sequence: TGTGCCAGCAGCTTAGACAGCTCCTACGAGCAGTACTTC. This translates into CASSLDSSYEQYF.